These 5 T cell receptor beta chains were sequenced from one sample in a study of blood T cell repertoires in COVID-19. Libraries were prepared by immunoSEQ multiplex PCR; TCRdb keeps only in-frame clonotypes and omits some of them. The sample has 200,000 to 250,000 clones; 70% to 90% are singletons. Sequenced: peripheral blood. Receptors originate from a young man with COVID-19, enrolled during active disease.

V is TRBV12-3 or TRBV12-4 and J is TRBJ1-5; D is possibly TRBD1 (6 bases). The CDR3 consists of 13 residues. The V end was cut by 7 bases, the J end by 6 bases, with 13 bases between. In nucleotides, the CDR3 is TGTGCCAGCACCATCAGGGGTACTCAGCCCCAGCATTTT. This encodes CASTIRGTQPQHF.

The chain carries TRBV19 and TRBJ1-1, with TRBD1 identical over 9 bases. CDR3 size: 16 residues. Germline CDR1 is LNHDA and CDR2 is SQIVND (reference sequence). The ends lost 5 bases at V and 5 bases at J; junction bases unmatched: 12. The CDR3 bases are TGTGCCAGTAGTCTAAAGACAGGGGGACAGGGAACTGAAGCTTTCTTT. This codes for CASSLKTGGQGTEAFF.

This chain links TRBV7-3 with TRBJ2-3, with 9 bases lining up with TRBD1. Germline-derived CDR1 and CDR2 are SGHTA and FQGTGA. This CDR3 has 15 amino acids. Trimming cost V 5 bases and J 3 bases; bases outside gene matches: 6. For the CDR3, the DNA is TGTGCCAGCAGCCCTGGGGGACAGGGAACAGATACGCAGTATTTT. Its protein is CASSPGGQGTDTQYF.

The J gene is TRBJ2-4, the V gene TRBV5-1; 12 bases agree with TRBD2. CDR1 SGHRS and CDR2 YFSETQ come from the germline V gene. V dropped 7 bases and J dropped 8; count of bases not matched to a gene: 7. The CDR3 contains 14 residues. CDR3 bases: TGCGCCAGCCGCTCGACTAGCGGGAGCGACATTCAGTACTTC. Translating gives CASRSTSGSDIQYF. The full variable domain, completed using reference TRBV5-1 and TRBJ2-4, is KAGVTQTPRYLIKTRGQQVTLSCSPISGHRSVSWYQQTPGQGLQFLFEYFSETQRNKGNFPGRFSGRQFSNSRSEMNVSTLELGDSALYLCASRSTSGSDIQYFGAGTRLSVL.

This clone has a handful of counts. This rearrangement joins TRBV11-2 to TRBJ2-7; D not resolved. This CDR3 region has 16 residues. With 4 bases removed from V and 0 bases from J, the gap between germline ends came to 16 bases. CDR1 is SGHAT and CDR2 is FQNNGV in the germline V gene. The CDR3: CASSSRKASSSYEQYF. The CDR3 DNA sequence: TGTGCCAGCAGCTCTAGAAAAGCGTCCAGCTCCTACGAGCAGTACTTC.